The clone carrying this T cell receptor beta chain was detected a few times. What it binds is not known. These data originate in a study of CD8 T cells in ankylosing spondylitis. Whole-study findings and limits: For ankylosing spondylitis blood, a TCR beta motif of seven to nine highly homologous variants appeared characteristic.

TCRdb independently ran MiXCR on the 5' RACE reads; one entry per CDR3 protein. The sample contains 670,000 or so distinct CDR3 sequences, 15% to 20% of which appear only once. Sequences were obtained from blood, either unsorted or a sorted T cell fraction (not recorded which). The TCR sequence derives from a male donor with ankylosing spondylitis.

CDR3 nucleotide sequence: TGTGCCAGCAGTCAAGGTGTGACTAGCGGGGGGGCCTTTAAGTATTTT. It is translated as CASSQGVTSGGAFKYF. The rearrangement uses TRBV6-1 and TRBJ2-3, with 14 bases matching TRBD2. The germline gives CDR1 MNHNS, CDR2 SASEGT. After removal of 5 bases from V and 13 bases from J, the junction contained 14 bases not matched to a gene. This CDR3 is built from 16 residues.